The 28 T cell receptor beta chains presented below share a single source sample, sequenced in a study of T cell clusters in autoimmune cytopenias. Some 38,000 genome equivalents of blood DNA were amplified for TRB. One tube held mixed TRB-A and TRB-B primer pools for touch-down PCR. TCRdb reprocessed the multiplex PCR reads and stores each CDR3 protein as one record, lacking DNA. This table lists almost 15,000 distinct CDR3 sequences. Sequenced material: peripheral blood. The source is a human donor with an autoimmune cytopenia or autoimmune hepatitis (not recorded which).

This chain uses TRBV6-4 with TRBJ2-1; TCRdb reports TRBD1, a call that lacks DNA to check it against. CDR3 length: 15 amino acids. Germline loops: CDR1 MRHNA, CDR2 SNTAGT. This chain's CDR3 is CASSFQGESYNEQFF.

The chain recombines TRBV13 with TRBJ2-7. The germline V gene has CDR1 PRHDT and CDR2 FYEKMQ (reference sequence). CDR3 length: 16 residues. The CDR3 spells CASSLGWRISSYEQYF. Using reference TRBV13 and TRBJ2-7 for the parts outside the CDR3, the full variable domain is AAGVIQSPRHLIKEKRETATLKCYPIPRHDTVYWYQQGPGQDPQFLISFYEKMQSDKGSIPDRFSAQQFSDYHSELNMSSLELGDSALYFCASSLGWRISSYEQYFGPGTRLTVT.

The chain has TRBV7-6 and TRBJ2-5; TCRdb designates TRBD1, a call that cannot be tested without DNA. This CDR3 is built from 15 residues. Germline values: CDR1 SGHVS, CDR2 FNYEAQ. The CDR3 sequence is CASSHPAGALETQYF.

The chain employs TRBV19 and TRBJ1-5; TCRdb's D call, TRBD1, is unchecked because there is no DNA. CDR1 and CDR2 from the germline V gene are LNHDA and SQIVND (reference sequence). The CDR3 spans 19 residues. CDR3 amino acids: CASSIDNRGSAKSNQPQHF.

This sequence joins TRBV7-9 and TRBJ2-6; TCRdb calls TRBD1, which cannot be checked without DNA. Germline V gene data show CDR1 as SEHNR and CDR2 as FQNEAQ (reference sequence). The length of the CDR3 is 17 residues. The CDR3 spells CASIGQGGISGANVLTF.

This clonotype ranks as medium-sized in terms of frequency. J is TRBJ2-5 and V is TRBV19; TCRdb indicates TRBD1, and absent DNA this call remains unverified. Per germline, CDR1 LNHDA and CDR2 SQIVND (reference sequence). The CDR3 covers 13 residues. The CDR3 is CATRKGAGETQYF.

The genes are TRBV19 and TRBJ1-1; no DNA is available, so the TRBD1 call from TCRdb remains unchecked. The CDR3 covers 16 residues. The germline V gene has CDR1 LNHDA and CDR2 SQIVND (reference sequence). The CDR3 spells CASSPGWGQMNTEAFF.

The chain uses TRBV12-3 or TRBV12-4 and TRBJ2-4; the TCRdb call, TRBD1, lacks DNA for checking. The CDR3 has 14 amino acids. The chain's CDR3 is CASTLGSGGNIQYF.

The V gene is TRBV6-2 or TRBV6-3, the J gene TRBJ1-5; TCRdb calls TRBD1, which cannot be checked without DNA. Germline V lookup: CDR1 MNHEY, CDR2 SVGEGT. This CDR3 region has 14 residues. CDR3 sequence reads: CASSQGQLNQPQHF.

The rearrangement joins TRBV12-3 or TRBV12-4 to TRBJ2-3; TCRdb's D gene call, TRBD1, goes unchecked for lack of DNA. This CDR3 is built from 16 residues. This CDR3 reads CASSPAGTGGGDTQYF.

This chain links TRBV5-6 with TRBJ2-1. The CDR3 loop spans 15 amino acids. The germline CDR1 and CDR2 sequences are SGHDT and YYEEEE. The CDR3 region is CASSLADSYYNEQFF.

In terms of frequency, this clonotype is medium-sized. CDR3: CASTARRGIRGYTF. The chain combines TRBV6-5 with TRBJ1-2. CDR3 length equals 14 residues. Germline V gene data show CDR1 as MNHEY and CDR2 as SVGAGI.

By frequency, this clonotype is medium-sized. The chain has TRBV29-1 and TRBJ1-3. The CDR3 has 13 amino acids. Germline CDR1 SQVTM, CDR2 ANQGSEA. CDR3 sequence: CSVESNSGNTIYF. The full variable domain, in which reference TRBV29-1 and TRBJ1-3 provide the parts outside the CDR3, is SAVISQKPSRDICQRGTSLTIQCQVDSQVTMMFWYRQQPGQSLTLIATANQGSEATYESGFVIDKFPISRPNLTFSTLTVSNMSPEDSSIYLCSVESNSGNTIYFGEGSWLTVV.

The chain's CDR3 is CASSLEQGSNQPQHF. The V and J genes are TRBV27 and TRBJ1-5; TCRdb reports TRBD1, a call that lacks DNA to check it against. Germline CDR1 MNHEY, CDR2 SMNVEV (reference sequence). The CDR3 consists of 15 residues.

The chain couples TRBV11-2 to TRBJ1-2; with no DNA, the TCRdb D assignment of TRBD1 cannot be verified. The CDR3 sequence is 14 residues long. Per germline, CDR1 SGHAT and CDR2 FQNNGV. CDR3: CASSPTPQGYGYTF.

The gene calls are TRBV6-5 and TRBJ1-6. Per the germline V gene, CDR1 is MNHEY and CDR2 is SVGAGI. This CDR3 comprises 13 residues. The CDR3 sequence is CASTAGNNSPLHF.

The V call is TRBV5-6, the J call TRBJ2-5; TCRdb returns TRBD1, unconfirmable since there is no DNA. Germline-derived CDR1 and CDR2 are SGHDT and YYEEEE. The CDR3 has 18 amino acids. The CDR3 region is CASSLAIRTRPNQETQYF.

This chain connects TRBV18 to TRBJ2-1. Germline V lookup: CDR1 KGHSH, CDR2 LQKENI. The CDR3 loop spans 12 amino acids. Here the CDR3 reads CASSTSGNEQFF.

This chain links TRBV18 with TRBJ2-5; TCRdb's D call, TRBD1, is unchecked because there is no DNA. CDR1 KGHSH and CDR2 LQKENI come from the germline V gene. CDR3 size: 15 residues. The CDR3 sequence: CASSPLLTDQETQYF.

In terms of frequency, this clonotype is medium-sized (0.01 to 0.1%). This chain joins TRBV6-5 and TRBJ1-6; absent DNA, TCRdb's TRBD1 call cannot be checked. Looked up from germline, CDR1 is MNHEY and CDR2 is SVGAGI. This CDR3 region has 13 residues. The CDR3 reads CASRTAYNSPLHF.

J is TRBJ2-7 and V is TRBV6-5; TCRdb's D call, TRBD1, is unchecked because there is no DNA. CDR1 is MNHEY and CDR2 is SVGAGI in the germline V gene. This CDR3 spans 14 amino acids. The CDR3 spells CASSPGAGGNEQYF.

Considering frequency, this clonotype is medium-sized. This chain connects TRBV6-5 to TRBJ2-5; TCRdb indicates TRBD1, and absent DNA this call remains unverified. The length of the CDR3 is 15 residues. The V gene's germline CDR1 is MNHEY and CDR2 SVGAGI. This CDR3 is CASSYGADRRETQYF.

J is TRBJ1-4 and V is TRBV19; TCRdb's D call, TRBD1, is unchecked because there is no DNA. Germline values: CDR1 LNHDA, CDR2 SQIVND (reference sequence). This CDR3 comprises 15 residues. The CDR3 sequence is CASSISTGLGEKLFF.

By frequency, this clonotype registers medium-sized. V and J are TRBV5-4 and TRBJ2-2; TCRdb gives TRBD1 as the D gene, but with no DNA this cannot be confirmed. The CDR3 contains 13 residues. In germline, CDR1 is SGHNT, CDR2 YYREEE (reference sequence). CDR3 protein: CASSRQGAGELFF.

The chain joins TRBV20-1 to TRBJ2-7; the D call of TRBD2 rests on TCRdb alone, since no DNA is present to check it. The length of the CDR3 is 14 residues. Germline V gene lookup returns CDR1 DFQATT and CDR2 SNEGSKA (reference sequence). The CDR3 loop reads CSAVAGGLPRTQYF.

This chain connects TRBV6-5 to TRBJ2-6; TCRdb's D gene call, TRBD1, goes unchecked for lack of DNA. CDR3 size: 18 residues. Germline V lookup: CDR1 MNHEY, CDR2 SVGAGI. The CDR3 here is CASSYGGQRTSGANVLTF.

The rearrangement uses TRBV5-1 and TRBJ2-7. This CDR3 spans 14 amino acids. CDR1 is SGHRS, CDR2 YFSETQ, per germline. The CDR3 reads CASSLVSLTYEQYF.

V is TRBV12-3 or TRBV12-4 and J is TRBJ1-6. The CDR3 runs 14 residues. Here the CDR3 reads CASSLGGNHSPLHF.